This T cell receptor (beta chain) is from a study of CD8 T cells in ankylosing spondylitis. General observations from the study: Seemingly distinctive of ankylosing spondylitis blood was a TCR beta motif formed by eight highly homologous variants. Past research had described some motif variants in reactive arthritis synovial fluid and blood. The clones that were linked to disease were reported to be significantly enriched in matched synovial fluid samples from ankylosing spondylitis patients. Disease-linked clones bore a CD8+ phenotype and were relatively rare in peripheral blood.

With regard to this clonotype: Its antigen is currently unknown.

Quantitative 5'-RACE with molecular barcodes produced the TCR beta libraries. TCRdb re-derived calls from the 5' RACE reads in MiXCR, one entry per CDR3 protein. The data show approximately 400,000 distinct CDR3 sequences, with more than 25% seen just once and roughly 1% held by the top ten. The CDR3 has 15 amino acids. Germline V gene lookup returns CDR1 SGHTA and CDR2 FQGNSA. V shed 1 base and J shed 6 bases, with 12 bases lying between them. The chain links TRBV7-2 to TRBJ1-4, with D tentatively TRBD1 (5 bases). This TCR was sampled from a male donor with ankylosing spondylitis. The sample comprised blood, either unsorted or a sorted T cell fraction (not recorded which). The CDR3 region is CASSLDGTRDEKLFF. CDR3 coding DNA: TGTGCCAGCAGCTTAGATGGGACGCGGGATGAAAAACTGTTTTTT.